This TCR beta chain was captured by sequencing in a study of tumor-infiltrating lymphocytes in oesophageal squamous cell carcinoma. TCRdb reprocessed the reads via MiXCR and lists one record per CDR3 protein. The table has more than 10,000 distinct CDR3 sequences, 50% to 65% seen once. This CDR3 has 14 amino acids. V gave up 2 bases and J gave up 2 bases, with 9 bases separating them. Sample: blood. The TCR comes from a female donor with esophageal squamous cell carcinoma. The V call is TRBV12-3 or TRBV12-4, the J call TRBJ2-5; D possibly corresponds to TRBD1 (5 bases). For the CDR3, the DNA is TGTGCCAGCAGTTTATTTGACAGACAAGAGACCCAGTACTTC. As protein: CASSLFDRQETQYF.